This TCR beta chain is from a study of cytomegalovirus exposure and HLA in healthy donors. General study findings and limits: Immune exposure data for these donors was limited to CMV serostatus. For TCR beta chains, V- and J-gene trimming was later linked to a missense DCLRE1C variant. Being indistinguishable, some V segments were excluded, TRBV6-2 and TRBV6-3 among them.

V was clipped by 1 base and J by 6 bases; unmatched bases: 7. Germline V gives CDR1 GTSNPN, CDR2 SVGIG (reference sequence). The CDR3 contains 15 residues. Donors were nominally healthy when sampled, though unrecorded immune exposures were likely. For this clone: Antigen: not known.

Vbeta (60) and Jbeta (13) primers were used in the PCR. Profiling relied on immunoSEQ multiplex PCR, and the TCRdb table lists in-frame clones only, not all of them. There are tens of thousands of clones in the sample; roughly four fifths occur only once, and over 20% lies in the top ten. The clonotype originates from a woman aged 25-40 years in good health and CMV-seropositive. Specimen: PBMCs. V usage is TRBV30 and J usage is TRBJ2-3; 10 nucleotides line up with TRBD2. DNA of the CDR3: TGTGCCTGGAGTGGCCTAGCGGGAGTTCGGGATACGCAGTATTTT. It codes for CAWSGLAGVRDTQYF.